One T cell receptor beta chain is described in this entry. The data originate from a study of blood T cell repertoires in COVID-19. Generated by immunoSEQ multiplex PCR, the TCRdb table keeps only in-frame clones and is missing some. The data contain some 140,000 clones, under 80% of them singletons. V shed 3 bases and J shed 5 bases, with 16 bases lying between them. Germline CDR1 and CDR2: SNHLY and FYNNEI. The CDR3 covers 15 residues. The source material was peripheral blood. This chain connects TRBV2 to TRBJ1-1; D is undetermined. This TCR was sampled from a man aged 80 or over with acute or convalescent COVID-19. The CDR3 DNA reads as TGTGCCAGCAGTGAGGCGATAAGGAGGATGACTGAAGCTTTCTTT. This sequence encodes CASSEAIRRMTEAFF.